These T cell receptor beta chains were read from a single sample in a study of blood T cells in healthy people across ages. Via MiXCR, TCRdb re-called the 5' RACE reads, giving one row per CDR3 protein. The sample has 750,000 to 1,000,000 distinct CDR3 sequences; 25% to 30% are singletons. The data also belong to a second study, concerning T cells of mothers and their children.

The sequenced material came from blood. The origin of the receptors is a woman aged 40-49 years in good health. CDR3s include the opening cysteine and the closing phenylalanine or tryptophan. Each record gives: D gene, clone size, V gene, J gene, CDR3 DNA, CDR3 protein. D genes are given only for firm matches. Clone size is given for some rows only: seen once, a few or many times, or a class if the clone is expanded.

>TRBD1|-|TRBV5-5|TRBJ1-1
TGTGCCAGCGGATTGACAGGGACCGGAACTGAAGCTTTCTTT
CASGLTGTGTEAFF
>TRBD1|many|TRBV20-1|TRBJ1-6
TGCAGTGCTTCCTGGACAGGCCGGTCGACCGATTCACCCCTCCACTTT
CSASWTGRSTDSPLHF
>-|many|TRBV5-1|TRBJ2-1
TGCGCCAGCAGCGTCCAAAGCTCCTACAATGAGCAGTTCTTC
CASSVQSSYNEQFF
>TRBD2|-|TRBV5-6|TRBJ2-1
TGTGCCAGCAGACGCGTCCTAGCGGGAGCCTACAATGAGCAGTTCTTC
CASRRVLAGAYNEQFF
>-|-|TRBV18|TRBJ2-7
TGTGCCAGCTCACCACATGAGTACGAGCAGTACTTC
CASSPHEYEQYF
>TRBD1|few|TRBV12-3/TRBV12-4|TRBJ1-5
TGTGCCAGCAGTCCTTACAGGGGTGATCAGCCCCAGCATTTT
CASSPYRGDQPQHF
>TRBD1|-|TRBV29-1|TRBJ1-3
TGCAGCGTTGAAACAGGGGCGCGGGGAAACACCATATATTTT
CSVETGARGNTIYF
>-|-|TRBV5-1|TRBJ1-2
TGCGCCAGCAGCTTGGTTGAGGGCTACACCTTC
CASSLVEGYTF
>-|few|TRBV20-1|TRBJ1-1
TGCAGTGCTTGGCTTACGAACACTGAAGCTTTCTTT
CSAWLTNTEAFF
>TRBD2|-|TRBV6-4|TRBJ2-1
TGTGCCAGCAGTGCTAGCGGGGACTCCTACAATGAGCAGTTCTTC
CASSASGDSYNEQFF
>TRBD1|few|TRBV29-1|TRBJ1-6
TGCAGCGTTGCCATGGACAGGGGGGATCTAAAGGTTGTGAATTCACCCCTCCACTTT
CSVAMDRGDLKVVNSPLHF
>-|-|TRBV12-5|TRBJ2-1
TGTGCTAGTGAGACGGGGCGGTCATCCTACAATGAGCAGTTCTTC
CASETGRSSYNEQFF
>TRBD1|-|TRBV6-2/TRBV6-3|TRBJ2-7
TGTGCCAGCAGTCGCTATTCCGGGACAGCCTTCTACGAGCAGTACTTC
CASSRYSGTAFYEQYF
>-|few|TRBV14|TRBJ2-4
TGTGCCAGCAGCCCCCCCGGGACGGCGGCAGCCAAAAACATTCAGTACTTC
CASSPPGTAAAKNIQYF
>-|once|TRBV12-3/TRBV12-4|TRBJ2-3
TGTGCCAGCAGTCCTTCCCAGCTAGCGAGAGCAGATACGCAGTATTTT
CASSPSQLARADTQYF
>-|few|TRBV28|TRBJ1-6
TGTGCCAGCATCTCCCCACGGCATAATTCACCCCTCCACTTT
CASISPRHNSPLHF
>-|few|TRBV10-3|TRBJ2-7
TGTGCCATCAGGAAAAGTGGACAAGCCTACGAGCAGTACTTC
CAIRKSGQAYEQYF
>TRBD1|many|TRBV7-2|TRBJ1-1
TGTGCCAGCAGCAAGGGACAGGGGAACACTGAAGCTTTCTTT
CASSKGQGNTEAFF
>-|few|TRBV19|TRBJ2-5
TGTGCCAGTAGCCGGGGGGCGGAGACCCAGTACTTC
CASSRGAETQYF
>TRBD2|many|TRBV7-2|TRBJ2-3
TGTGCCAGCAGCGTCGAAGCGGGGGGCCTTTCAGATACGCAGTATTTT
CASSVEAGGLSDTQYF
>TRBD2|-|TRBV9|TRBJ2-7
TGTGCCAGCACCCGACGGGCTAGCGGGGGTTACAATGAGCAGTACTTC
CASTRRASGGYNEQYF
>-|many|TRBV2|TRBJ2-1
TGTGCCAGCGGGGGGCCGATCTCTTCAAATGAGCAGTTCTTC
CASGGPISSNEQFF
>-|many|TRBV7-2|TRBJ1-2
TGTGCCAGCAGCTTAAACTCGGGGTCCTATGGCTACACCTTC
CASSLNSGSYGYTF
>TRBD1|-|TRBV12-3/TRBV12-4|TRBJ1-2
TGTGCCAGCAGATCCGGGACAGCCTTCTATGGCTACACCTTC
CASRSGTAFYGYTF
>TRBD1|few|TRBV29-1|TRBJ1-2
TGCAGCGATCGACAGGGGGCAGCTAACTATGGCCACACCTTC
CSDRQGAANYGHTF
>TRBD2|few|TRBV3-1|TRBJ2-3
TGTGCCAGCAGCCCCACCAGCAGCGGGGGAGGTACGCAGTATTTT
CASSPTSSGGGTQYF
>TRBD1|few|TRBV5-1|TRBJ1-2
TGCGCCAGCAGCTTGGGGGCGACAGGGGGTCATGGCTACACCTTC
CASSLGATGGHGYTF
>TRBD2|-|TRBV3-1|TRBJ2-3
TGTGCCAGCAGCCAAAGACTAGCGGCCGGTACTACTAGCACAGATACGCAGTATTTT
CASSQRLAAGTTSTDTQYF
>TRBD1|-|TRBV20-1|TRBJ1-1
TGCAGTGCTAGAGTTACAGGGGGCGTTAACACTGAAGCTTTCTTT
CSARVTGGVNTEAFF
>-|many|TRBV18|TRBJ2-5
TGTGCCAGCTCACCACCTCTCCGGGAGACCCAGTACTTC
CASSPPLRETQYF
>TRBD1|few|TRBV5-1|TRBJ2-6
TGCGCCAGCAGCTTGGTGGGACAGGTGGTCGGGGCCAACGTCCTGACTTTC
CASSLVGQVVGANVLTF
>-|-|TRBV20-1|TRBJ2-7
TGCAGGGCTAGGGGGACACCATACGAGCAGTACTTC
CRARGTPYEQYF
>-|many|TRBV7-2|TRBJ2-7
TGTGCCAGCAGCGAAGGGATCTCGGGGCTTTACGAGCAGTACTTC
CASSEGISGLYEQYF
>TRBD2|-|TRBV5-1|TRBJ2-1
TGCGCCAGCAGCTTGGACCGGGAGGGGGGCAATGAGCAGTTCTTC
CASSLDREGGNEQFF
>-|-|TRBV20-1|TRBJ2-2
TGCAGTGCTAGTGAATGGGACCTGGGTACCGGGGAGCTGTTTTTT
CSASEWDLGTGELFF
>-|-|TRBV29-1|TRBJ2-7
TGCAGCGTTGCACCATATCCCTCCTACGAGCAGTACTTC
CSVAPYPSYEQYF
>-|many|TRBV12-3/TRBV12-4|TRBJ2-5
TGTGCCATCACCCTCAGGGAGACCCAGTACTTC
CAITLRETQYF
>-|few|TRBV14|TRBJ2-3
TGTGCCAGCAGCCAAGGCCCCACCCTTGGGCGCACAGATACGCAGTATTTT
CASSQGPTLGRTDTQYF
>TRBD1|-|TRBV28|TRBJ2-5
TGTGCCAGCAGTCGGACAGGGAGGTTTACAGAGACCCAGTACTTC
CASSRTGRFTETQYF
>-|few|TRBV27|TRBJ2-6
TGTGCCAGCAGTTTATATTCCCGAGGGTTAGGGCAGGGGGGTACTGGGGCCAACGTCCTGACTTTC
CASSLYSRGLGQGGTGANVLTF
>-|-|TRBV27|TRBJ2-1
TGTGCCAGCAGTTTACTGACTCGCCCGAATGAGCAGTTCTTC
CASSLLTRPNEQFF
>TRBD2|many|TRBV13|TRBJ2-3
TGTGCCAGCAGCTCAGCCCGGGGGGTCACCACAGATACGCAGTATTTT
CASSSARGVTTDTQYF
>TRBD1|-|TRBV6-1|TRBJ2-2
TGTGCCAGCAGTTCCCGGACAGGGAAGGCTGGGGAGCTGTTTTTT
CASSSRTGKAGELFF
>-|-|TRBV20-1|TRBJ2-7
TGCAGTGCTAGAGGGACAGCCGATTACGAGCAGTACTTC
CSARGTADYEQYF
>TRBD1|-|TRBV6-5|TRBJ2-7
TGTGCCAGCAGCTACGTCGGGACAGGGAATATCGGGGCCTACGAGCAGTACTTC
CASSYVGTGNIGAYEQYF
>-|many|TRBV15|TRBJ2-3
TGTGCCACCAGCAGAGATTTTCGAAGTGGGGGGACAGATACGCAGTATTTT
CATSRDFRSGGTDTQYF
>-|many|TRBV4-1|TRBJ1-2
TGCGCCAGCAGCCTACCGGGCTCCTATGGCTACACCTTC
CASSLPGSYGYTF
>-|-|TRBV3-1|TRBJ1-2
TGTGCCAGCAGCCAAGTCAGGGAAGGTGGCTACACCTTC
CASSQVREGGYTF
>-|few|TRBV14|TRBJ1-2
TGTGCCAGCAGCCCAAATCAGGGTGTCGGCTATGGCTACACCTTC
CASSPNQGVGYGYTF
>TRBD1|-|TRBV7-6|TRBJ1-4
TGTGCCAGCAGCGCGAATACAGGGGTGAGGGAAAAACTGTTTTTT
CASSANTGVREKLFF
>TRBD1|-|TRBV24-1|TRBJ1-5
TGTGCCACCAGTGAAGTGGGACAGGGCGGTAATCAGCCCCAGCATTTT
CATSEVGQGGNQPQHF
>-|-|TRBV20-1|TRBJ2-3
TGCAGTGCTGACGACACCCTAGCGCAGTATTTT
CSADDTLAQYF
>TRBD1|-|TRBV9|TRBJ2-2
TGTGCCAGCAGCGCCCAGACAGGGGTCACCGGGGAGCTGTTTTTT
CASSAQTGVTGELFF